The next 10 T cell receptor beta chains were all read from a single sample in a study of cytomegalovirus exposure and HLA in healthy donors. Primers included in the PCR were 60 Vbeta and 13 Jbeta primers. The protocol was immunoSEQ multiplex PCR, while the TCRdb copy is restricted to in-frame clones and leaves out a portion. The sample has more than 100,000 clones, over 65% seen once. Sequencing was carried out using PBMCs. The receptors here all came from a woman aged 40 to 50 in good health and CMV-seropositive.

This sequence joins TRBV5-1 and TRBJ1-2; 7 bases fit TRBD1. CDR3 length: 15 amino acids. CDR1 SGHRS and CDR2 YFSETQ come from the germline V gene. V lost 4 bases and J lost 6; bases outside the gene matches: 12. CDR3 residues: CASSRPTGKENGYTF. The CDR3 DNA reads as TGCGCCAGCAGCAGACCGACAGGGAAGGAAAATGGCTACACCTTC.

A note on this clone: Other nucleotide sequences in the sample specify the same CDR3. The chain couples TRBV28 to TRBJ1-2; no definite D call. V gave up 2 bases and J gave up 4 bases, with 8 bases separating them. The CDR3 contains 13 residues. CDR1 MDHEN and CDR2 SYDVKM come from the germline V gene. The DNA of the CDR3 is TGTGCCAGCAGTTTACGGGGAAGCTATGGCTACACCTTC. Translating gives CASSLRGSYGYTF.

V is TRBV19 and J is TRBJ2-5, with TRBD2 matching 9 bases. The trim removed 5 bases at V and 1 base at J, leaving 5 bases unmatched. The CDR3 is 15 residues long. The germline V gene has CDR1 LNHDA and CDR2 SQIVND (reference sequence). CDR3 bases: TGTGCCAGTAGTCGACTAGCGGTAAGCCAAGAGACCCAGTACTTC. It is translated as CASSRLAVSQETQYF.

This clone was counted only a few times. The J gene is TRBJ2-3, the V gene TRBV7-9; TRBD2 matches 7 bases. Trimming removed 10 bases from V and 3 bases from J; junction bases left unmatched: 10. Germline V CDR1 and CDR2: SEHNR, FQNEAQ (reference sequence). This CDR3 is 14 amino acids long. The chain's CDR3 is CATQVGGSTDTQYF. The CDR3 DNA is TGTGCCACCCAGGTGGGGGGGTCTACAGATACGCAGTATTTT.

The genes are TRBV19 and TRBJ1-5; 11 bases align to TRBD1. Germline V gene lookup returns CDR1 LNHDA and CDR2 SQIVND (reference sequence). The J segment lost 6 bases and the V segment lost 3 bases, leaving 10 bases of the junction unmatched. The CDR3 has 17 residues. The CDR3 loop reads CASSMGAGTGGSQPQHF. CDR3 in DNA: TGTGCCAGTAGTATGGGGGCAGGGACAGGGGGAAGTCAGCCCCAGCATTTT.

This chain connects TRBV30 to TRBJ1-2; D might be TRBD1 (5 bases). The CDR3 contains 14 residues. V was cut by 4 bases and J by 6 bases, with 18 bases left in between. CDR1 GTSNPN and CDR2 SVGIG come from the germline V gene (reference sequence). The CDR3 region is CAWTSGLIGDGYTF. CDR3 nucleotides: TGTGCCTGGACTTCAGGGCTCATAGGGGATGGCTACACCTTC.

This rearrangement joins TRBV2 to TRBJ2-3; 9 nucleotides line up with TRBD2. With 4 bases clipped from V and 2 bases from J, the junction kept 7 bases outside the gene matches. Germline V gene lookup returns CDR1 SNHLY and CDR2 FYNNEI. The CDR3 spans 16 residues. The CDR3 DNA is TGTGCCAGCAGTGGGTACAGCGGGGGGTTCACAGATACGCAGTATTTT. This codes for CASSGYSGGFTDTQYF. The whole variable domain, remainder taken from reference TRBV2 and TRBJ2-3, is EPEVTQTPSHQVTQMGQEVILRCVPISNHLYFYWYRQILGQKVEFLVSFYNNEISEKSEIFDDQFSVERPDGSNFTLKIRSTKLEDSAMYFCASSGYSGGFTDTQYFGPGTRLTVL.

This rearrangement joins TRBV19 to TRBJ1-5; TRBD1 might be the D (5 bases). The CDR3 contains 16 residues. Germline CDR1 and CDR2: LNHDA and SQIVND (reference sequence). V dropped 0 bases and J dropped 4 bases, with 13 bases sitting between them. CDR3 DNA sequence: TGTGCCAGTAGTATAGATCCCCAGGGTAGGAATCAGCCCCAGCATTTT. Its translation: CASSIDPQGRNQPQHF. Based on the CDR3 plus reference TRBV19 and TRBJ1-5, the full variable domain is DGGITQSPKYLFRKEGQNVTLSCEQNLNHDAMYWYRQDPGQGLRLIYYSQIVNDFQKGDIAEGYSVSREKKESFPLTVTSAQKNPTAFYLCASSIDPQGRNQPQHFGDGTRLSIL.

The CDR3 protein is CASTYDSGAASEAFF. CDR3 coding DNA: TGTGCCAGCACCTACGATTCAGGGGCCGCTTCCGAAGCTTTCTTT. V and J are TRBV6-5 and TRBJ1-1; possible D gene TRBD1, 6 bases. Germline V gene sequence: CDR1 MNHEY, CDR2 SVGAGI. This CDR3 has 15 amino acids. V was shortened by 7 bases and J by 8 bases, with 23 bases between the two germline ends.

The chain has TRBV6-1 and TRBJ1-2; 9 bases are a match to TRBD1. CDR1 and CDR2 (germline): MNHNS, SASEGT. CDR3 length equals 15 residues. Losses at the gene ends were 2 bases for V and 4 bases for J; bases not matched to a gene: 5. For the CDR3, the DNA is TGTGCCAGCAGTGAAACCGGGACAGGGACCTATGGCTACACCTTC. This encodes CASSETGTGTYGYTF.